The 12 T cell receptor beta chains in this list originate from one sample, sequenced in a study of blood T cell repertoires in COVID-19. Repertoires were generated with immunoSEQ multiplex PCR, while TCRdb's copy carries only in-frame clones and drops some. The sample records 290,000 or so clones, roughly 89% being singletons. Sequencing input: PBMCs or T cells enriched from blood (not recorded which). The receptors here all came from a young woman with acute COVID-19.

The table lists this clone with a few counts. The chain combines TRBV7-3 with TRBJ1-4, with D unresolved. Trimming took 1 base from V and 7 from J, leaving 7 bases between them. Germline V gene data show CDR1 as SGHTA and CDR2 as FQGTGA. The CDR3 totals 13 residues. For the CDR3, the DNA is TGTGCCAGCAGCTTAAATGGAGGTGAAAAACTGTTTTTT. It codes for CASSLNGGEKLFF.

This clone showed up just once. The V call is TRBV18, the J call TRBJ2-2, with 7 bases identical to TRBD2. This CDR3 has 16 residues. J lost 2 bases, V lost 6 bases, and 9 bases had no gene match. Germline CDR1 and CDR2: KGHSH and LQKENI. CDR3 in amino acids: CASSLGSGTNTGELFF. The CDR3 bases are TGTGCCAGCTCGTTGGGGAGCGGGACTAACACCGGGGAGCTGTTTTTT.

The chain couples TRBV2 to TRBJ2-7, with TRBD2 identical over 10 bases. V shed 5 bases and J 0 bases; nucleotides not matched to a gene: 4. The germline gives CDR1 SNHLY, CDR2 FYNNEI. This CDR3 spans 15 amino acids. CDR3 bases: TGTGCCAGCAGTCTTGGACTAGCGGACTCCTACGAGCAGTACTTC. Translated: CASSLGLADSYEQYF.

The chain recombines TRBV19 with TRBJ2-7; 7 positions match TRBD2. The length of the CDR3 is 17 residues. Germline lookup yields CDR1 LNHDA and CDR2 SQIVND (reference sequence). V trimming: 3 bases; J trimming: 0 bases; junction bases outside the gene matches: 11. The CDR3: CASSIEGGGSYSYEQYF. Written as DNA, the CDR3 is TGTGCCAGTAGTATTGAAGGAGGCGGGAGCTACTCCTACGAGCAGTACTTC.

This chain joins TRBV7-9 and TRBJ2-7, with D possibly being TRBD1 (6 bases). This CDR3 is 15 amino acids long. V was cut by 0 bases and J by 2 bases, with 11 bases left in between. In germline, CDR1 is SEHNR, CDR2 FQNEAQ (reference sequence). CDR3 bases: TGTGCCAGCAGCTTAGCCCACAGGGTAGCCTACGAGCAGTACTTC. This sequence encodes CASSLAHRVAYEQYF.

This chain links TRBV3-1 (or the pseudogene TRBV3-2) with TRBJ1-3, with D unresolved. Trimming shortened V by 4 bases and J by 4 bases, and 8 bases separated the two germline ends. Germline CDR1 reads LGHDT; CDR2 reads YNNKEL (reference sequence). This CDR3 comprises 13 residues. CDR3 coding DNA: TGTGCCAGCAGCCCGGGAGAGGGAAACACCATATATTTT. Protein sequence: CASSPGEGNTIYF.

A single count supports this clone. The CDR3 region has the DNA TGTGCCAGCTCACCACCGGACAGGGGAAGGACTGAAGCTTTCTTT. Protein product: CASSPPDRGRTEAFF. The chain employs TRBV18 and TRBJ1-1; 9 bases match TRBD1. Germline-derived CDR1 and CDR2 are KGHSH and LQKENI. Trimming cost V 0 bases and J 5 bases; bases outside gene matches: 4. The CDR3 has 15 residues.

The chain is built from TRBV28 and TRBJ1-4, with TRBD1 as a possible D gene (5 bases). Trimming cost V 1 base and J 0 bases, with 9 bases left between them. The CDR3 has 16 residues. CDR1 MDHEN and CDR2 SYDVKM come from the germline V gene. The CDR3 DNA reads TGTGCCAGCAGTTTATTCGGCAGGGCAACTAATGAAAAACTGTTTTTT. Its translation: CASSLFGRATNEKLFF.

The V and J genes are TRBV19 and TRBJ1-2; D is uncertain. CDR3 length equals 13 residues. From germline, CDR1 is LNHDA and CDR2 SQIVND (reference sequence). Trimming pared 5 bases from V and 3 bases from J, leaving 10 bases between. In nucleotides, the CDR3 is TGTGCCAGTAGTTTTACAGCCGACTATGGCTACACCTTC. Encoded protein: CASSFTADYGYTF.

In DNA form, the CDR3 reads TGCGCCAGCAGCTTGATGACACCCTCTGGGGCCAACGTCCTGACTTTC. Its translation is CASSLMTPSGANVLTF. J is TRBJ2-6 and V is TRBV5-1, with D unclear. Trimming shortened V by 1 base and J by 0 bases, and 8 bases separated the two germline ends. The CDR3 has 16 residues. CDR1 and CDR2 (germline): SGHRS, YFSETQ.

The CDR3 here is CASSRWGQGSGNTIYF. The CDR3 DNA follows: TGTGCCAGCAGCCGGTGGGGACAGGGATCGGGAAACACCATATATTTT. The V call is TRBV3-1 (or the pseudogene TRBV3-2), the J call TRBJ1-3, with 9 bases fitting TRBD1. Trimming removed 4 bases from V and 4 bases from J; junction bases left unmatched: 8. The V gene's germline CDR1 is LGHDT and CDR2 YNNKEL (reference sequence). The CDR3 loop spans 16 amino acids.

This clone has just a few counts. The chain employs TRBV24-1 and TRBJ1-5; TRBD1 agrees at 7 bases. V was pared by 4 bases and J by 7 bases, with 15 bases of the junction left unmatched. Germline-derived CDR1 and CDR2 are KGHDR and SFDVKD. There are 17 residues in the CDR3. CDR3: CATSDTRDSRLVQPQHF. The CDR3, as DNA: TGTGCCACCAGTGACACCCGGGACAGCCGTTTGGTCCAGCCCCAGCATTTT.